This T cell receptor (beta chain) was identified during a study of radiotherapy plus CTLA-4 blockade in lung cancer. Study details: In 18% of patients, objective responses were seen; about 30% had disease control. Regarding the study as a whole: Early clonal dynamics of blood T cells, together with interferon-beta, were reported as the best response predictor. Clones derived from tumor TCRs expanded in blood after radiotherapy plus ipilimumab.

In chemo-refractory metastatic non-small-cell lung cancer, patients got ipilimumab CTLA-4 blockade together with focal radiation. On this clone: Its target is not known.

Method: immunoSEQ multiplex PCR; TCRdb's copy keeps in-frame clones and lacks some. The sample carries around 130,000 clones, more than 80% recorded once. This sequence originates from a human donor with non-small cell lung cancer that progressed on radiotherapy plus ipilimumab. The sample consisted of peripheral blood, taken from a patient treated with radiotherapy plus ipilimumab.

In DNA, the CDR3 is TGTGCCTGGAGTGTGGCGAGTTCACCCCTCCACTTT. This codes for CAWSVASSPLHF. This chain connects TRBV30 to TRBJ1-6; D ambiguous. Trimming took off 0 bases at V and 9 bases at J, with 6 bases between the two ends. Germline V gene sequence: CDR1 GTSNPN, CDR2 SVGIG (reference sequence). The length of the CDR3 is 12 residues.